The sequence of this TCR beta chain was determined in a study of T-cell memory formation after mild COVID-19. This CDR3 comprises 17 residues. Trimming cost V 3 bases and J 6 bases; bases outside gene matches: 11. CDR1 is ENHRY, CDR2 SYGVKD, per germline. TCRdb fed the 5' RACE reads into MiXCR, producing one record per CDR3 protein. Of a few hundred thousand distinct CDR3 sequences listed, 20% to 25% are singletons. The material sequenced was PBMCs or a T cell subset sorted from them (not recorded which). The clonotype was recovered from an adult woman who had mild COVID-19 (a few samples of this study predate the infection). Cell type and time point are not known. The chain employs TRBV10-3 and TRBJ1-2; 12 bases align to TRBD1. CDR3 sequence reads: CAISETGTGGRKDGYTF. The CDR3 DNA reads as TGTGCCATCAGTGAAACCGGGACAGGGGGCAGAAAGGATGGCTACACCTTC.